This TCR beta chain was retrieved from a study of blood T cell repertoires in COVID-19. Study context: Sources were T cells, B-cell-depleted T cells, or PBMCs; the material itself was cDNA or gDNA.

Germline CDR1 SGHKS, CDR2 YYEKEE (reference sequence). There are 13 residues in the CDR3. V lost 0 bases and J 7 bases, leaving 8 bases between the germline ends. In the study's own analysis: How many nucleated cells were present was estimated from reference gene primer amplification. This table comes from immunoSEQ multiplex PCR, and its TCRdb copy is limited to in-frame clones, with some not included. Clone size and V and J calls were adopted from that table, with D and trimming inferred from the DNA. The sample carries approximately 300,000 clones, roughly 89% recorded once. In Seattle, patients joined the study during active infection and were tracked longitudinally.

The chain has TRBV5-5 and TRBJ1-5, with D unresolved. This TCR was recovered from a middle-aged woman with COVID-19, enrolled during active disease. The specimen sequenced was peripheral blood. For the CDR3, the DNA is TGTGCCAGCAGCTTGGAGCGGGGACAGCCCCAGCATTTT. It specifies CASSLERGQPQHF. The whole variable domain, filled in from reference TRBV5-5 and TRBJ1-5, reads DAGVTQSPTHLIKTRGQQVTLRCSPISGHKSVSWYQQVLGQGPQFIFQYYEKEERGRGNFPDRFSARQFPNYSSELNVNALLLGDSALYLCASSLERGQPQHFGDGTRLSIL.